The entry that follows covers one T cell receptor beta chain sequence. This sample stems from a study of blood T cell repertoires in COVID-19. CDR1 and CDR2 (germline): SGHTA, FQGNSA. V lost 2 bases, J lost 16 bases, and 10 bases stayed unmatched. This CDR3 comprises 13 residues. Some clones are missing from TCRdb's copy, which holds only in-frame ones; the method was immunoSEQ multiplex PCR. The sample consists of some 90,000 clones, roughly 80% of them appearing once. Sequencing was performed on peripheral blood. This TCR was sampled from a woman between 65 and 79 years old with acute or convalescent COVID-19. V usage is TRBV7-2 and J usage is TRBJ2-1, with 8 bases identical to TRBD2. The CDR3 region has the DNA TGTGCCAGCAGCTTAAACGTGGGACTAGTGGTTTTCTTC. It translates to CASSLNVGLVVFF.